The present entry profiles one T cell receptor (beta chain) with its context. This clonotype was recorded only once. Its antigen is not yet known. Per-base qualities were not stored, and no clone one base away is much larger. Evidence from a single read is weak. From the germline V gene, CDR1 is SGDLS and CDR2 is YYNGEE. V is cut by 2 bases and J by 11 bases, and the space between the germline ends is 22 bases. Its CDR3 holds 15 amino acids, cysteine through phenylalanine. CDR3 DNA only is kept here, 45 bases in frame from base 1. Libraries were prepared through multiplex PCR. The listed sequencing device is Illumina HiSeq 4000. To build TCR beta libraries, CDR3 regions were amplified by Arm-PCR using iRepertoire HTBI primers. PCR products were gel purified before sequencing. The original methods were these. A total of roughly 58 TRBV and 14 TRBJ segments were identified across samples and were used for gene usage analysis of CDR3 amino acid clonotypes. Filtered high-quality paired reads were merged into contigs using COPE and FqMerger. BLAST was used to align contigs to IMGT TRBV, TRBD and TRBJ reference genes, and CDR3 was defined according to IMGT. Clonotypes above 0.1% frequency were classified as highly expanded clones. Shannon entropy was used to measure repertoire diversity, and the Gini coefficient was used to measure V-J evenness. A clonotype found in more than one individual was treated as public. TCRdb ran its own pipeline on the public reads, namely fastp trimming at Q25 and MiXCR clone calling, and kept in-frame beta chains. Every distinct CDR3 protein forms one entry, paired with its most common genes and DNA. For this entry, the V and J calls and clone size follow TCRdb and not the study's own pipeline. This sample is represented by about 660,000 distinct CDR3 sequences; approximately 31% of them were singletons. The top ten constitute roughly 46% of the sample.

The data derive from a study of regulatory T cells in long-lasting Graves disease (dated by TCRdb to about 2021). Describing the broader study: To count as having persistent Graves' disease, a patient had to have received antithyroid drug treatment for over 5 years with TSH receptor autoantibodies remaining persistently positive. Persistent Graves' disease patients were compared with newly diagnosed Graves' disease patients by peripheral blood TCR sequencing and RNA sequencing. A total of some 35 samples underwent TCR sequencing, from around 13 patients with persistent Graves' disease and approximately 20 patients with newly diagnosed Graves' disease. In the clinical cohort, patients with persistent Graves' disease had used antithyroid drugs for an average of roughly ten years. The study took place in China and was registered as a clinical trial.

Broader findings and caveats from the paper: Sequencing and analysis were limited to the TCR beta chain. Lower TCR Shannon entropy and fewer highly expanded clones were observed in persistent Graves' disease patients than in newly diagnosed patients, which suggested clonal expansion. More public clonotypes were shared among persistent patients (roughly 2,900) than among newly diagnosed patients (over 900). Peripheral blood alone was examined, since thyroid tissue, which constituted the primary lesion, could not be accessed. The authors noted that the small sample size was a limitation that may lower accuracy. Preferential use of TRBV28, TRBJ1-2 and TRBJ2-5 was observed in persistent disease, whereas TRBV20-1 and TRBJ2-1 were favored in newly diagnosed disease.

The time point tag for this specimen amounts to: persistent/refractory GD, antithyroid drugs over 5 years with positive TRAb. For both TCR sequencing and RNA sequencing, RNA was extracted from PBMCs using TRIzol. The diagnosis of Graves' disease followed American Thyroid Association guidelines. The patients came from an endocrinology department in Xi'an, China. Each patient gave about 8.1 milliliters of peripheral blood, collected in an EDTA anticoagulant tube. PBMCs were isolated by Ficoll Paque Plus density gradient separation without further T cell sorting. An Agilent 2100 Bioanalyzer and agarose gel were used to check RNA quality, while a NanoDrop 2000 measured RNA concentration.

Recombination linked TRBV9 to TRBJ2-5, and perhaps TRBD1 as D gene, on 5 matching bases. This receptor was identified in a female donor with Graves disease. This specimen was peripheral blood mononuclear cells (PBMCs), taken when the disease was refractory, from a patient treated with antithyroid drugs. The DNA sequence follows: TGTGCCAGCAGCGTGAACTCAGGGTTGGGAAGCCTTCAGTACTTC. Its protein product is CASSVNSGLGSLQYF.